This T cell receptor (beta chain) was found in a study of cytomegalovirus exposure and HLA in healthy donors. This clone was picked up a small number of times. The CDR3 runs to 12 residues. The germline V gene has CDR1 MDHEN and CDR2 SYDVKM. V dropped 3 bases and J dropped 7 bases, with 7 bases sitting between them. The PCR had 60 Vbeta and 13 Jbeta primers. Assay used: immunoSEQ multiplex PCR; TCRdb lists only in-frame clones, some missing. The sample lists under 95,000 clones, approximately 7.6% occurring once. The chain employs TRBV28 and TRBJ1-3; a weak D match, TRBD1 (5 bases). This sequence originates from a man over 45 in good health and CMV-seronegative. The sequenced material came from PBMCs. In DNA, the CDR3 is TGTGCCAGCAGTTTGCGGGGGAACACCATATATTTT. Protein sequence: CASSLRGNTIYF.